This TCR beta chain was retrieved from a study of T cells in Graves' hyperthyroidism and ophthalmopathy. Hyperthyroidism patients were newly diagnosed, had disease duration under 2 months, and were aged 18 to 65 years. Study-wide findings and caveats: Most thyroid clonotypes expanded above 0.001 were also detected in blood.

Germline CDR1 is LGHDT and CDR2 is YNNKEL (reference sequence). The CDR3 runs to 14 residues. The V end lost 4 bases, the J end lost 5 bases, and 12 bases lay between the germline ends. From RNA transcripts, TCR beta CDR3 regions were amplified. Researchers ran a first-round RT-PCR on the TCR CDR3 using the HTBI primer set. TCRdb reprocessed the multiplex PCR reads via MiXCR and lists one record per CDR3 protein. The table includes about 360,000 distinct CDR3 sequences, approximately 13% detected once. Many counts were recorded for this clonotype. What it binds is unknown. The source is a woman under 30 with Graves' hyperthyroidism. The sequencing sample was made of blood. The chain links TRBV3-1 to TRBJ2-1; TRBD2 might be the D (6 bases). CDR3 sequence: CASSLRGEHNEQFF. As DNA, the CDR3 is TGTGCCAGCAGCCTCCGCGGGGAACACAATGAGCAGTTCTTC.